This T cell receptor (beta chain) originates from a study of cytomegalovirus exposure and HLA in healthy donors. Study-level results: Sequencing depth across donors, presence/absence analyses assumed, was roughly uniform.

This PCR relied on a set of 60 Vbeta primers and 13 Jbeta primers. Assay used: immunoSEQ multiplex PCR; TCRdb lists only in-frame clones, some missing. The ten top clones account for around 1.5%, within a sample of 150,000 or so clones. V shed 2 bases and J shed 2 bases, with 8 bases lying between them. The CDR3 loop spans 14 amino acids. Germline V gene sequence: CDR1 SGHRS, CDR2 YFSETQ. Note on this clone: Antigen unknown.

Material: PBMCs. The V gene is TRBV5-1, the J gene TRBJ1-5; no firm D call. This sequence originates from a woman in her fifties or sixties in good health and CMV-seronegative. CDR3 DNA sequence: TGCGCCAGCAGCTTCGAAGGAGGCAATCAGCCCCAGCATTTT. It specifies CASSFEGGNQPQHF.